This T cell receptor beta chain was identified in a study of blood T cell repertoires in COVID-19. Study as a whole: PBMCs, B-cell-depleted T cells, or T cells provided the cDNA or gDNA that made up the material.

Original analysis: Amplification with reference gene primers provided the estimates of nucleated cell counts. Sequencing was performed with immunoSEQ multiplex PCR; in TCRdb, only in-frame clones are kept and a portion is missing. V and J calls and clone size follow that table, whereas D and trimming were derived from the DNA. Of over 200,000 clones listed, over 80% are singletons. Sequencing used peripheral blood. This clonotype originated in a man aged 40-55 years with acute or convalescent COVID-19.

CDR3 region: CASSQGGTGNQPQHF. The DNA for the CDR3 is TGTGCCAGCAGCCAAGGTGGGACAGGGAATCAGCCCCAGCATTTT. The chain employs TRBV3-1 (or the pseudogene TRBV3-2) and TRBJ1-5; TRBD1 matches at 9 bases. CDR3 length: 15 residues. CDR1 LGHDT and CDR2 YNNKEL come from the germline V gene (reference sequence). Germline trimming cut 1 base from V and 4 bases from J; bases unmatched to any gene: 2.